Each of the 31 T cell receptor beta chains below was sequenced from the same sample in a study of regulatory and conventional T cells in RAG deficiency. The method was immunoSEQ multiplex PCR; TCRdb's version includes in-frame clones alone and lacks a portion of them. This table holds around 37,000 clones, approximately 91% found once. These same records also appear under a second study, on regulatory T cells. That work adds: Primers: 52 TRBV forward and 13 TRBJ reverse.

The sample was CD8+ T cells sorted from blood. The source of these receptors is a human donor in good health.

The chain uses TRBV28 and TRBJ1-6, with a weak D call TRBD1 (5 bases). There are 17 residues in the CDR3. Deletions cut 5 bases from V and 8 bases from J, with 22 bases between. Germline loops: CDR1 MDHEN, CDR2 SYDVKM. This CDR3 is CASSPPLTGTADSPLHF. Here the CDR3 DNA reads TGTGCCAGCAGTCCGCCCCTTACCGGGACTGCGGATTCACCCCTCCACTTT.

The chain is built from TRBV5-1 and TRBJ1-1, with 8 bases identical to TRBD1. J was trimmed by 0 bases and V by 0 bases; bases with no gene match: 7. The CDR3 loop spans 17 amino acids. Germline V gives CDR1 SGHRS, CDR2 YFSETQ. The CDR3 nucleotides are TGCGCCAGCAGCTTGGCCGGACAGGGCCGGATGAACACTGAAGCTTTCTTT. Its protein is CASSLAGQGRMNTEAFF.

This clone has just a few counts. The chain combines TRBV7-6 with TRBJ2-1, with TRBD2 identical over 10 bases. J lost 6 bases, V lost 1 base, and 6 bases had no gene match. The CDR3 runs to 16 residues. CDR1 is SGHVS, CDR2 FNYEAQ, per germline. CDR3 coding DNA: TGTGCCAGCAGCTTAGGATTAGCGGGGGGCATCAATGAGCAGTTCTTC. Its protein product is CASSLGLAGGINEQFF. Drawing the rest from reference TRBV7-6 and TRBJ2-1, the complete variable domain is GAGVSQSPRYKVTKRGQDVALRCDPISGHVSLYWYRQALGQGPEFLTYFNYEAQQDKSGLPNDRFSAERPEGSISTLTIQRTEQRDSAMYRCASSLGLAGGINEQFFGPGTRLTVL.

V and J are TRBV27 and TRBJ2-7, with 12 bases that match TRBD2. The J segment lost 7 bases and the V segment lost 2 bases, leaving 9 bases of the junction unmatched. Germline V gene data show CDR1 as MNHEY and CDR2 as SMNVEV (reference sequence). The CDR3 loop spans 16 amino acids. Written as DNA, the CDR3 is TGTGCCAGCAGTTTAAACCGACTAGCGGGAGCTTGGGAGCAGTACTTC. Its protein is CASSLNRLAGAWEQYF.

The chain uses TRBV19 and TRBJ2-1, with D possibly being TRBD1 (5 bases). V shed 7 bases and J shed 0 bases, with 13 bases lying between them. Germline V lookup: CDR1 LNHDA, CDR2 SQIVND (reference sequence). The CDR3 runs 15 residues. The CDR3 nucleotides read TGTGCCAGTATGGGGCGGCAGGGCTCCTACAATGAGCAGTTCTTC. It translates to CASMGRQGSYNEQFF.

The genes are TRBV27 and TRBJ1-2; 9 bases are shared with TRBD1. The CDR3 has 14 residues. Germline V gene lookup returns CDR1 MNHEY and CDR2 SMNVEV (reference sequence). V dropped 6 bases and J dropped 5; count of bases not matched to a gene: 7. CDR3 coding DNA: TGTGCCAGCAGGGGGACAGGGAAAAAGTATGGCTACACCTTC. Protein sequence: CASRGTGKKYGYTF.

V usage is TRBV5-1 and J usage is TRBJ2-2; TRBD2 agrees at 8 bases. Germline V gives CDR1 SGHRS, CDR2 YFSETQ. The CDR3 consists of 16 residues. V lost 4 bases and J lost 5; bases outside the gene matches: 10. The CDR3, as DNA: TGCGCCAGCAGCGGGTTGCGGGGGGCGAGTACCGGGGAGCTGTTTTTT. Its translation: CASSGLRGASTGELFF.

A single count supports this clone. The chain recombines TRBV5-1 with TRBJ1-3; D uncertain. The germline V gene encodes CDR1 SGHRS and CDR2 YFSETQ. The V and J ends lost 5 bases and 4 bases respectively, with 7 bases between them. The CDR3 totals 12 residues. For the CDR3, the DNA is TGCGCCAGCAGAGGGTTCGGAAACACCATATATTTT. Translated, it gives CASRGFGNTIYF.

This clone was detected only a few times. The chain links TRBV7-3 to TRBJ2-2, with 8 bases identical to TRBD2. CDR1 and CDR2 (germline): SGHTA, FQGTGA. V gave up 2 bases and J gave up 6 bases; unmatched junction bases: 11. The CDR3 contains 17 residues. The CDR3 protein is CASSLVAGSGSAGELFF. Here the CDR3 DNA reads TGTGCCAGCAGCTTAGTCGCCGGGAGCGGGAGTGCCGGGGAGCTGTTTTTT.

The chain recombines TRBV19 with TRBJ2-2; no definite D call. V lost 5 bases to trimming and J lost 2 bases, with 3 bases between them. Germline-derived CDR1 and CDR2 are LNHDA and SQIVND (reference sequence). The CDR3 is 12 residues long. This CDR3 reads CASSPNTGELFF. In nucleotides, the CDR3 is TGTGCCAGTAGTCCAAACACCGGGGAGCTGTTTTTT.

The chain employs TRBV5-6 and TRBJ2-7; 9 bases agree with TRBD2. Per the germline V gene, CDR1 is SGHDT and CDR2 is YYEEEE. This CDR3 contains 14 residues. Trimming took 3 bases from V and 2 from J; bases not matched to a gene: 3. In nucleotides, the CDR3 is TGTGCCAGCAGCTATAGCGGGGGTACCTACGAGCAGTACTTC. As protein: CASSYSGGTYEQYF.

This clone showed up just once. The chain is built from TRBV18 and TRBJ1-1; D is unresolved. Between the trimmed V and J ends, which lost 3 bases and 4 bases, there was a span of 15 bases. This CDR3 is built from 15 residues. Germline CDR1 reads KGHSH; CDR2 reads LQKENI. CDR3 DNA: TGTGCCAGCTCACCCCGGCACGGGTCGGGCACTGAAGCTTTCTTT. Translation gives CASSPRHGSGTEAFF.

The chain employs TRBV13 and TRBJ1-3, with 8 bases fitting TRBD1. The CDR3 is made up of 16 amino acids. Germline loops: CDR1 PRHDT, CDR2 FYEKMQ (reference sequence). Trimming removed 4 bases from V and 4 bases from J; junction bases left unmatched: 9. CDR3 protein: CASSYYQGALGNTIYF. CDR3 in DNA: TGTGCCAGCAGCTATTACCAGGGGGCGCTAGGAAACACCATATATTTT.

The V call is TRBV30, the J call TRBJ2-1; 11 bases align to TRBD2. This CDR3 has 15 amino acids. Trimming cost V 8 bases and J 4 bases; bases outside gene matches: 10. Germline CDR1 and CDR2: GTSNPN and SVGIG (reference sequence). CDR3 nucleotides: TGTGCCCACGATCCTGGGACTAGCGGTTACAATGAGCAGTTCTTC. It encodes CAHDPGTSGYNEQFF.

This clone was counted once. The rearrangement joins TRBV10-1 to TRBJ2-7, with 8 bases aligning to TRBD2. Losses at the gene ends were 0 bases for V and 3 bases for J; bases not matched to a gene: 1. This CDR3 is built from 14 residues. The germline V gene encodes CDR1 WNHNN and CDR2 SYGVQD (reference sequence). The CDR3: CASSESSGIYEQYF. CDR3 bases: TGCGCCAGCAGTGAGTCTAGCGGGATCTACGAGCAGTACTTC.

The chain recombines TRBV7-2 with TRBJ2-7; TRBD2 matches 13 bases. V gave up 5 bases and J gave up 1 base; unmatched junction bases: 2. Looked up from germline, CDR1 is SGHTA and CDR2 is FQGNSA. The CDR3 covers 15 residues. The DNA of the CDR3 is TGTGCCAGCAGCCGACTAGCGGGGGGATCCTACGAGCAGTACTTC. Protein: CASSRLAGGSYEQYF.

This chain links TRBV15 with TRBJ2-1; perhaps TRBD1 as D (6 bases). V was pared by 7 bases and J by 1 base, with 14 bases between. Germline loops: CDR1 LNHNV, CDR2 YYDKDF (reference sequence). The CDR3 loop spans 15 amino acids. CDR3 DNA sequence: TGTGCCACCACAATCGGGACAAATTCCTACAATGAGCAGTTCTTC. It specifies CATTIGTNSYNEQFF. Full variable domain (missing parts from reference TRBV15 and TRBJ2-1): DAMVIQNPRYQVTQFGKPVTLSCSQTLNHNVMYWYQQKSSQAPKLLFHYYDKDFNNEADTPDNFQSRRPNTSFCFLDIRSPGLGDTAMYLCATTIGTNSYNEQFFGPGTRLTVL.

The V call is TRBV19, the J call TRBJ2-1; 8 bases agree with TRBD2. V dropped 2 bases and J dropped 2; count of bases not matched to a gene: 8. The CDR3 consists of 17 residues. Germline V CDR1 and CDR2: LNHDA, SQIVND (reference sequence). CDR3 region: CASSISFAGGTYNEQFF. In DNA, the CDR3 is TGTGCCAGTAGTATAAGCTTCGCGGGGGGAACCTACAATGAGCAGTTCTTC. Using reference TRBV19 and TRBJ2-1 for the parts outside the CDR3, the full variable domain is DGGITQSPKYLFRKEGQNVTLSCEQNLNHDAMYWYRQDPGQGLRLIYYSQIVNDFQKGDIAEGYSVSREKKESFPLTVTSAQKNPTAFYLCASSISFAGGTYNEQFFGPGTRLTVL.

V gene TRBV4-2 combines with J gene TRBJ1-5; D remains unclear. The CDR3 is made up of 15 amino acids. The germline V and J ends were trimmed by 1 base and 5 bases, with 12 bases remaining between them. Germline assignment: CDR1 LGHNA and CDR2 YNFKEQ. The DNA of the CDR3 is TGTGCCAGCAGCCAAGTCACGGCAGTTGATCAGCCCCAGCATTTT. It yields the protein CASSQVTAVDQPQHF.

This clone was seen more than once but under ten times. The rearrangement joins TRBV5-6 to TRBJ1-1, with D hard to call. Germline V gene data show CDR1 as SGHDT and CDR2 as YYEEEE. The CDR3 spans 14 residues. Between the trimmed V and J ends, which lost 2 bases and 4 bases, there was a span of 12 bases. The CDR3 sequence is CASSLPAMGTEAFF. CDR3 in DNA: TGTGCCAGCAGCTTACCCGCCATGGGCACTGAAGCTTTCTTT. Together with reference TRBV5-6 and TRBJ1-1, the CDR3 gives the full variable domain: DAGVTQSPTHLIKTRGQQVTLRCSPKSGHDTVSWYQQALGQGPQFIFQYYEEEERQRGNFPDRFSGHQFPNYSSELNVNALLLGDSALYLCASSLPAMGTEAFFGQGTRLTVV.

This clone was observed a few times. The chain recombines TRBV30 with TRBJ2-3; D gene unclear. V lost 0 bases and J lost 6, with 13 bases in between. Germline assignment: CDR1 GTSNPN and CDR2 SVGIG (reference sequence). This CDR3 has 14 residues. The CDR3 DNA sequence: TGTGCCTGGAGTGTAGGAGAAAGCGCGGATACGCAGTATTTT. Translation gives CAWSVGESADTQYF.

The chain employs TRBV6-1 and TRBJ2-7, with D possibly being TRBD1 (6 bases). The ends were cut back, 2 bases at V and 9 bases at J, with 11 bases in the middle. The germline V gene has CDR1 MNHNS and CDR2 SASEGT. The CDR3 consists of 12 residues. The CDR3 reads CASSETGFGQYF. In DNA form, the CDR3 reads TGTGCCAGCAGTGAAACAGGGTTCGGGCAGTACTTC.

As to this clone: Other nucleotide sequences from this sample produce the same CDR3. The chain combines TRBV7-8 with TRBJ2-6, with 10 bases identical to TRBD1. Germline CDR1 SGHVS, CDR2 FQNEAQ. This CDR3 is built from 18 residues. The J segment lost 3 bases and the V segment lost 6 bases, leaving 11 bases of the junction unmatched. The CDR3, as DNA: TGTGCCAGCAGAATTAGGACAGGGGGAGGCGTTGGGGCCAACGTCCTGACTTTC. Protein: CASRIRTGGGVGANVLTF.

The chain uses TRBV30 and TRBJ1-2; D may be TRBD1 (6 bases). The CDR3 runs 14 residues. CDR1 is GTSNPN and CDR2 is SVGIG in the germline V gene (reference sequence). V was trimmed by 2 bases and J by 6 bases, leaving 16 bases between them. The CDR3 loop is CAWSFLGGANGYTF. The CDR3 DNA sequence: TGTGCCTGGAGTTTTCTAGGGGGGGCTAATGGCTACACCTTC.

About this clone itself: Other DNA variants within this sample encode the same CDR3. This sequence joins TRBV6-4 and TRBJ2-3; tentatively, D is TRBD1 or TRBD2 (5 bases each). This CDR3 is built from 14 residues. Trimming took off 0 bases at V and 1 base at J, with 5 bases between the two ends. Germline-derived CDR1 and CDR2 are MRHNA and SNTAGT. The CDR3 DNA sequence: TGTGCCAGCAGTGACTCGGGGGGCACAGATACGCAGTATTTT. This translates into CASSDSGGTDTQYF.

The rearrangement uses TRBV7-8 and TRBJ1-1; D possibly corresponds to TRBD1 (5 bases). The CDR3 runs 16 residues. CDR1 and CDR2 (germline): SGHVS, FQNEAQ. The V end was cut by 0 bases, the J end by 1 base, with 12 bases between. Written as DNA, the CDR3 is TGTGCCAGCAGCTTAGCGAGGGGCAACCAGAACACTGAAGCTTTCTTT. Translating gives CASSLARGNQNTEAFF.

This sequence joins TRBV5-6 and TRBJ2-7; weak D call: TRBD1 (6 bases). Between the trimmed V and J ends, which lost 0 bases and 5 bases, there was a span of 6 bases. Germline-derived CDR1 and CDR2 are SGHDT and YYEEEE. There are 12 residues in the CDR3. In nucleotides, the CDR3 is TGTGCCAGCAGCTTGGACAGGGACGAGCAGTACTTC. Translating it yields CASSLDRDEQYF.

The CDR3 loop reads CASSLVGQGINEQYF. The CDR3 coding sequence is TGTGCCAGCAGCTTGGTGGGACAGGGGATTAACGAGCAGTACTTC. The chain employs TRBV7-9 and TRBJ2-7; 10 nucleotides align to TRBD1. Germline trimming cut 3 bases from V and 5 bases from J; bases unmatched to any gene: 7. The germline gives CDR1 SEHNR, CDR2 FQNEAQ (reference sequence). The CDR3 has 15 amino acids.

This clone has just a few counts. The V call is TRBV7-9, the J call TRBJ1-4, with a possible D match to TRBD1 (5 bases). Between the trimmed V and J ends, which lost 1 base and 8 bases, there was a span of 14 bases. The CDR3 spans 15 residues. Germline CDR1 reads SEHNR; CDR2 reads FQNEAQ (reference sequence). The chain's CDR3 is CASSLVSGLGEKLFF. CDR3 coding DNA: TGTGCCAGCAGCTTAGTTTCAGGGCTGGGAGAAAAACTGTTTTTT.

The V and J genes are TRBV5-1 and TRBJ1-1; tentatively, D is TRBD1 (6 bases). Germline CDR1 and CDR2: SGHRS and YFSETQ. The germline V and J ends were trimmed by 1 base and 5 bases, with 15 bases remaining between them. The CDR3 contains 15 residues. CDR3 loop: CASSLSGQPLTEAFF. CDR3 nucleotide sequence: TGCGCCAGCAGCTTGTCCGGACAGCCCTTGACTGAAGCTTTCTTT.

The rearrangement links TRBV6-1 to TRBJ2-3, with D uncertain. The V and J ends lost 2 bases and 0 bases respectively, with 9 bases between them. The CDR3 length is 15 residues. Per germline, CDR1 MNHNS and CDR2 SASEGT. The CDR3 sequence: CASSESRISTDTQYF. CDR3 bases: TGTGCCAGCAGTGAAAGTCGAATTAGCACAGATACGCAGTATTTT.